The 23 T cell receptor beta chains below all came from one sample that was sequenced in a study of T cells expressing NK-cell markers (dated by TCRdb to 2020 to 2022). Libraries were built with 5' RACE. The reads were generated on an Illumina HiSeq 2000. The reads were reprocessed in TCRdb, with one entry per CDR3 protein sequence and no accompanying DNA. The sample's table covers fewer than 200,000 distinct CDR3 sequences. The ten largest clones capture about 18% of the sample. Sequencing input: blood T cells: a sorted CD56 or NKG2C T cell subset, CD4+ or CD8+ T cells, or bulk PBMC T cells (not recorded which). The receptors originated from a woman aged 18 to 75 in good health.

The chain joins TRBV4-1 to TRBJ1-5; TCRdb names TRBD1, which stays unverified in the absence of DNA. In germline, CDR1 is MGHRA, CDR2 YSYEKL. The CDR3 is made up of 14 amino acids. CDR3 sequence reads: CASSQGGNRQPQHF.

The rearrangement links TRBV7-9 to TRBJ2-5. The CDR3 is made up of 13 amino acids. Germline CDR1 is SEHNR and CDR2 is FQNEAQ (reference sequence). CDR3 residues: CASSPSLLETQYF. The complete variable domain, with remaining parts taken from reference TRBV7-9 and TRBJ2-5, reads DTGVSQNPRHKITKRGQNVTFRCDPISEHNRLYWYRQTLGQGPEFLTYFQNEAQLEKSRLLSDRFSAERPKGSFSTLEIQRTEQGDSAMYLCASSPSLLETQYFGPGTRLLVL.

The V gene is TRBV4-1, the J gene TRBJ2-1; checking the TCRdb D call of TRBD2 is not possible without DNA. CDR3 length equals 16 residues. Germline V gene lookup returns CDR1 MGHRA and CDR2 YSYEKL. This CDR3 is CASSKGLASSYNEQFF.

The V and J genes are TRBV3-1 and TRBJ2-7; TCRdb's D call of TRBD1 is untestable without DNA. CDR3 length: 15 residues. From germline, CDR1 is LGHDT and CDR2 YNNKEL (reference sequence). CDR3 in amino acids: CASSPVWGDSYEQYF.

This chain links TRBV2 with TRBJ2-7; TCRdb gives TRBD1 as the D gene, but with no DNA this cannot be confirmed. The CDR3 has 13 residues. Germline CDR1 reads SNHLY; CDR2 reads FYNNEI. CDR3 protein: CASSGTANYEQYF.

The chain recombines TRBV7-2 with TRBJ2-7; TCRdb calls TRBD2, which cannot be checked without DNA. CDR1 is SGHTA, CDR2 FQGNSA, per germline. This CDR3 is 15 amino acids long. The CDR3 region is CASSLIVTQSYEQYF. Full variable domain (missing parts from reference TRBV7-2 and TRBJ2-7): GAGVSQSPSNKVTEKGKDVELRCDPISGHTALYWYRQSLGQGLEFLIYFQGNSAPDKSGLPSDRFSAERTGGSVSTLTIQRTQQEDSAVYLCASSLIVTQSYEQYFGPGTRLTVT.

The chain employs TRBV10-3 and TRBJ1-5. Looked up from germline, CDR1 is ENHRY and CDR2 is SYGVKD. There are 14 residues in the CDR3. CDR3: CAISPDPTGQPQHF.

V is TRBV9 and J is TRBJ2-3. The CDR3 contains 16 residues. Per the germline V gene, CDR1 is SGDLS and CDR2 is YYNGEE. CDR3 sequence reads: CASSVGLADATDTQYF. The full variable domain, its missing parts supplied by reference TRBV9 and TRBJ2-3, is DSGVTQTPKHLITATGQRVTLRCSPRSGDLSVYWYQQSLDQGLQFLIQYYNGEERAKGNILERFSAQQFPDLHSELNLSSLELGDSALYFCASSVGLADATDTQYFGPGTRLTVL.

V gene TRBV6-1 combines with J gene TRBJ2-1. From germline, CDR1 is MNHNS and CDR2 SASEGT. The CDR3 consists of 15 residues. The CDR3 here is CASRTRDTLYNEQFF.

The V call is TRBV9, the J call TRBJ2-6. The CDR3 is 16 amino acids. CDR1 is SGDLS and CDR2 is YYNGEE in the germline V gene. The CDR3 reads CASSVVPSLGANVLTF.

The CDR3 loop is CASSLVAGGSYEQYF. J is TRBJ2-7 and V is TRBV12-3 or TRBV12-4; the TCRdb D gene call, TRBD1, has no DNA to confirm it. The CDR3 sequence is 15 residues long.

The V and J genes are TRBV4-2 and TRBJ2-7; the D gene TCRdb calls, TRBD2, cannot be checked with no DNA. The length of the CDR3 is 14 residues. Germline V gives CDR1 LGHNA, CDR2 YNFKEQ. This chain's CDR3 is CASSAGTSYDEQYF.

The rearrangement uses TRBV6-1 and TRBJ1-1. Germline lookup yields CDR1 MNHNS and CDR2 SASEGT. CDR3 size: 15 residues. The CDR3 spells CASSELVSRNTEAFF.

The genes are TRBV15 and TRBJ2-3. CDR3 length: 14 residues. Germline loops: CDR1 LNHNV, CDR2 YYDKDF (reference sequence). CDR3 protein: CATSRDSGGDTQYF.

The CDR3 loop is CASSRDTSYGYTF. The rearrangement links TRBV12-3 or TRBV12-4 to TRBJ1-2; the TCRdb call, TRBD1, lacks DNA for checking. This CDR3 is 13 amino acids long.

This sequence joins TRBV12-3 or TRBV12-4 and TRBJ2-1; TCRdb outputs TRBD2, but without DNA this stays unchecked. The CDR3 covers 17 residues. Here the CDR3 reads CASSLSRESLSLHEQFF.

The chain is built from TRBV6-2 or TRBV6-3 and TRBJ2-7; absent DNA, TCRdb's TRBD1 call cannot be checked. The germline V gene encodes CDR1 MNHEY and CDR2 SVGEGT. The CDR3 consists of 14 residues. The CDR3 sequence: CASSYTTGVYEQYF.

This chain uses TRBV20-1 with TRBJ2-1; checking the TCRdb D call of TRBD1 is not possible without DNA. Per the germline V gene, CDR1 is DFQATT and CDR2 is SNEGSKA (reference sequence). The CDR3 runs 14 residues. CDR3 sequence reads: CSDFRQGPNNEQFF.

The chain's CDR3 is CASGQGARTGELFF. The chain joins TRBV2 to TRBJ2-2; the TCRdb call, TRBD1, lacks DNA for checking. This CDR3 region has 14 residues. CDR1 is SNHLY and CDR2 is FYNNEI in the germline V gene.

CDR3 loop: CASSLGDGGLYEQYF. The chain uses TRBV7-8 and TRBJ2-7; TCRdb proposes TRBD2, but this gene call is untestable without DNA. CDR1 is SGHVS, CDR2 FQNEAQ, per germline. The CDR3 consists of 15 residues. Full variable domain (missing parts from reference TRBV7-8 and TRBJ2-7): GAGVSQSPRYKVAKRGQDVALRCDPISGHVSLFWYQQALGQGPEFLTYFQNEAQLDKSGLPSDRFFAERPEGSVSTLKIQRTQQEDSAVYLCASSLGDGGLYEQYFGPGTRLTVT.

The V call is TRBV7-8, the J call TRBJ2-1; the D gene TCRdb calls, TRBD1, cannot be checked with no DNA. The CDR3 has 17 amino acids. Germline loops: CDR1 SGHVS, CDR2 FQNEAQ. The chain's CDR3 is CASSSRTPFSLYNEQFF. Looking up the rest from reference TRBV7-8 and TRBJ2-1 gives the full variable domain: GAGVSQSPRYKVAKRGQDVALRCDPISGHVSLFWYQQALGQGPEFLTYFQNEAQLDKSGLPSDRFFAERPEGSVSTLKIQRTQQEDSAVYLCASSSRTPFSLYNEQFFGPGTRLTVL.

The chain uses TRBV7-9 and TRBJ2-1; the D gene TCRdb calls, TRBD2, cannot be checked with no DNA. The CDR3 contains 17 residues. Germline V gene data show CDR1 as SEHNR and CDR2 as FQNEAQ (reference sequence). The CDR3: CASSFSSGRVSINEQFF.

The CDR3 loop is CASSEGQYEQYF. The rearrangement joins TRBV6-1 to TRBJ2-7; checking the TCRdb D call of TRBD1 is not possible without DNA. CDR3 length: 12 amino acids. The germline gives CDR1 MNHNS, CDR2 SASEGT.